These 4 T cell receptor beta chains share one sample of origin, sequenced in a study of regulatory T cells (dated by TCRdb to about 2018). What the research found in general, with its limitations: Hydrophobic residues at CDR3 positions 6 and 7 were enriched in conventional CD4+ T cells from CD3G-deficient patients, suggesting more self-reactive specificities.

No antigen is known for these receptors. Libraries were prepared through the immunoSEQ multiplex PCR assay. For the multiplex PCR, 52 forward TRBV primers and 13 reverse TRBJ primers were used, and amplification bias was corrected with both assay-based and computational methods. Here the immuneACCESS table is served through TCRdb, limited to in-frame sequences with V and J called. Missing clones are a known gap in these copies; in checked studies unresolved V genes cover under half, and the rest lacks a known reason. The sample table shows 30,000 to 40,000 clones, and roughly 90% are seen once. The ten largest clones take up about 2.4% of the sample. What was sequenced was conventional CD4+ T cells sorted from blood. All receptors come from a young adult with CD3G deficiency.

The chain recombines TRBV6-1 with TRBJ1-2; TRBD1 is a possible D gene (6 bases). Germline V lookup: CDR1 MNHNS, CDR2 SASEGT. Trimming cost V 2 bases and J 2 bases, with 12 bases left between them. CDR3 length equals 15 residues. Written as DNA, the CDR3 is TGTGCCAGCAGTGAAAGTCCAGGGGCGAACTATGGCTACACCTTC. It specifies CASSESPGANYGYTF.

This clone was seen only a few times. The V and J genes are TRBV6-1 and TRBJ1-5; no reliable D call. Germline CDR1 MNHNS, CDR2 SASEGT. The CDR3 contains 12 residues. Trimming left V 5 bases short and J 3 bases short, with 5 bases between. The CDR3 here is CASSRFNQPQHF. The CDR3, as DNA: TGTGCCAGCAGTCGGTTCAATCAGCCCCAGCATTTT.

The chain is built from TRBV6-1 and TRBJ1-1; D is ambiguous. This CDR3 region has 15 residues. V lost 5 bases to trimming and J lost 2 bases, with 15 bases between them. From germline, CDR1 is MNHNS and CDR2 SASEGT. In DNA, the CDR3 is TGTGCCAGCAGTCATCTCAACTCGGGTAACACTGAAGCTTTCTTT. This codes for CASSHLNSGNTEAFF.

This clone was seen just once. CDR3 protein: CASSATGGYPYEQYF. The CDR3 bases are TGTGCCAGCAGTGCGACAGGGGGGTATCCCTACGAGCAGTACTTC. The chain has TRBV28 and TRBJ2-7; 9 bases align to TRBD1. V lost 5 bases and J lost 2; bases outside the gene matches: 7. This CDR3 has 15 residues. CDR1 and CDR2 (germline): MDHEN, SYDVKM.